This TCR beta chain was recorded in a study of blood T cell repertoires in COVID-19. Study context: The United States, Italy and Spain were the sources of the acute and convalescent COVID-19 samples.

The CDR3 runs 17 residues. The V and J ends lost 5 bases and 0 bases, in that order; junction bases with no gene match: 9. Germline CDR1 reads MNHEY; CDR2 reads SMNVEV (reference sequence). TCRdb's table, derived via immunoSEQ multiplex PCR, lists solely in-frame clones and lacks some. The table lists around 300,000 clones, roughly 91% of them singletons. The chain has TRBV27 and TRBJ2-2; 7 positions agree with TRBD2. The receptor was isolated from a woman aged 55-69 years in a cohort exposed to, infected with or recovered from COVID-19 (not recorded which). Sequenced: PBMCs or T cells enriched from blood (not recorded which). The CDR3 region has the DNA TGTGCCAGCAGTCGCTTCCGCGGGAGTGCGAACACCGGGGAGCTGTTTTTT. It translates to CASSRFRGSANTGELFF.